This record concerns one T cell receptor beta chain sequence. Its specificity is unknown. Sorts that each held 300,000 cells were run in triplicate for every CD8+ T cell subset. UMI-labeled 5' RACE yielded the TRB cDNA libraries. TCRdb re-called the 5' RACE reads, yielding one record per CDR3 amino acid sequence without DNA. The sample's table shows about 43,000 distinct CDR3 sequences. Germline values: CDR1 SGDLS, CDR2 YYNGEE. This CDR3 contains 13 residues. This entry comes from a study of CXCR3-negative and CXCR3-positive naive CD8 T cells. Study background: The study obtained approximately 130 million TRB reads, about 1.5 +/- 0.3 million per library. Study conclusions and caveats: Diversity in memory CD8+ cells fell much lower than the comparably high levels seen in both naive subsets. Naive cells, whether CXCR3-negative or CXCR3-positive, had similar TRBV-TRBJ usage, while memory cells differed.

This TCR was sampled from a human donor in good health. Some clones in this sample may be carry-over from other donors' samples. The sample consisted of memory CD8+ T cells from blood. The rearrangement uses TRBV9 and TRBJ2-7. The CDR3 is CASSVDITYEQYF.